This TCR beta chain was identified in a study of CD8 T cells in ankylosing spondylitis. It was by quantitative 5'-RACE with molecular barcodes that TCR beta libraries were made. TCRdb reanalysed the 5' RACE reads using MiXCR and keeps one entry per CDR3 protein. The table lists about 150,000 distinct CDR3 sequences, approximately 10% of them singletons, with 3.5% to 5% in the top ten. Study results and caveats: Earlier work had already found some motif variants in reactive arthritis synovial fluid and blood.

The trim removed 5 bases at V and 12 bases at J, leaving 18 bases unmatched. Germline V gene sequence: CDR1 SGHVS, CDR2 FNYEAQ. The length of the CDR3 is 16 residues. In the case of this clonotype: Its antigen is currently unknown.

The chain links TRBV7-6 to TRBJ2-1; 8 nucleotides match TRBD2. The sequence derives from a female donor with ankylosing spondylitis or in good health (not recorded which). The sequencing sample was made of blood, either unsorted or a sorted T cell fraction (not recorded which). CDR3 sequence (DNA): TGTGCCAGCAGCCGCTCGGGAGGGCCGTCGTCAACGGCGCAGTTCTTC. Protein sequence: CASSRSGGPSSTAQFF.